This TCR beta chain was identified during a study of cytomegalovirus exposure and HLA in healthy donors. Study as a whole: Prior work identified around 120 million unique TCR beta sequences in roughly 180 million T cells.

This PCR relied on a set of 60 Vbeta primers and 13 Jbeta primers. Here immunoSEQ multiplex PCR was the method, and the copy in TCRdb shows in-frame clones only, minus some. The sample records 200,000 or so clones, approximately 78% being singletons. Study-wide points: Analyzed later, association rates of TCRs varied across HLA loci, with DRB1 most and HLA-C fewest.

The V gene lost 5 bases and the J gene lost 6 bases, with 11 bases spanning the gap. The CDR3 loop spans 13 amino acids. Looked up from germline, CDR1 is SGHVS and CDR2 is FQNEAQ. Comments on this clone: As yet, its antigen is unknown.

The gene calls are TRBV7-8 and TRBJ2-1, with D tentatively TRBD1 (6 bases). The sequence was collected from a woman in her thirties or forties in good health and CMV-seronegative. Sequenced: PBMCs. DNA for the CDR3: TGTGCCAGCAGCATCGACAGGTCCAATGAGCAGTTCTTC. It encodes CASSIDRSNEQFF.